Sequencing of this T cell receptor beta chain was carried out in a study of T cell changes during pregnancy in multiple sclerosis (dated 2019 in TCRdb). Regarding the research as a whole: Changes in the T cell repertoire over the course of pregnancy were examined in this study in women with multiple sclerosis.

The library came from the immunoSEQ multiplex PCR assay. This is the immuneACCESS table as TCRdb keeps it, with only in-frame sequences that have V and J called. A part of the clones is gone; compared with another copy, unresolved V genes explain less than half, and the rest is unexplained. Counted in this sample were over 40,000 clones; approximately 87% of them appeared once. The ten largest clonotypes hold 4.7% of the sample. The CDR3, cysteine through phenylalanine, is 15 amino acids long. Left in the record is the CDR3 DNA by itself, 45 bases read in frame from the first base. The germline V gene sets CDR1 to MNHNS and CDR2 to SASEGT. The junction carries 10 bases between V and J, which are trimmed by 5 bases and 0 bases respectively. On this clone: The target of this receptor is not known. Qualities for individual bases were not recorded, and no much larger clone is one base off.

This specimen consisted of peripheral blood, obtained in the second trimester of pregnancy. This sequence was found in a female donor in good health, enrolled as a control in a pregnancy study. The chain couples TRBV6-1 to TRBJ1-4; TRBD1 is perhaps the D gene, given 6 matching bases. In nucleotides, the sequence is TGTGCCAGCAGTCAGGGGTCGACAACTAATGAAAAACTGTTTTTT. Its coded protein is CASSQGSTTNEKLFF.